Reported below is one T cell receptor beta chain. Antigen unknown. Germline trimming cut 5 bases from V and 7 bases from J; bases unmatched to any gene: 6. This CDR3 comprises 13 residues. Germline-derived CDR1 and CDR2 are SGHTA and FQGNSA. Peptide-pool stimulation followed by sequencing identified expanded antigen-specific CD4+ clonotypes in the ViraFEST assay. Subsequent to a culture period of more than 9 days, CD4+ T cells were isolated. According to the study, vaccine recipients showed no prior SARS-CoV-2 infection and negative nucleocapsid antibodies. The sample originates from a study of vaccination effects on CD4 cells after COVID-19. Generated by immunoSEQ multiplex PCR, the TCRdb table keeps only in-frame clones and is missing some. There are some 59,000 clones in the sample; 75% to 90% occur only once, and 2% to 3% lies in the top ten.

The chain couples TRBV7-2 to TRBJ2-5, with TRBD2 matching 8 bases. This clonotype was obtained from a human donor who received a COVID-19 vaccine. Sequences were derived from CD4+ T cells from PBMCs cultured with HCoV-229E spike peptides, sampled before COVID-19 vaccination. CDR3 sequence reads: CASSRGGLGTQYF. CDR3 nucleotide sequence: TGTGCCAGCAGCCGGGGGGGGCTGGGGACCCAGTACTTC.